This record concerns one T cell receptor beta chain sequence. As yet, its antigen is unknown. The study ran its PCR with 60 Vbeta and 13 Jbeta primers. Method: immunoSEQ multiplex PCR; TCRdb's copy keeps in-frame clones and lacks some. The repertoire holds 110,000 or so clones, with roughly 76% as singletons. Donors sampled were nominally healthy, though unrecorded immune exposures were likely. These data come from a study of cytomegalovirus exposure and HLA in healthy donors. Findings of the study overall: CMV serostatus was the only recorded immune exposure for donors. A later analysis associated about 18,000 TCR beta sequences with HLA alleles at a 0.05 false discovery rate. Data from an earlier analysis indicated that most TCR beta V segments were productive either about 87% or about 30% of the time.

The CDR3 sequence is 16 residues long. Germline CDR1 MNHNS, CDR2 SASEGT. J gave up 4 bases and V 4 bases, and 8 bases lay outside the gene matches. The specimen was PBMCs. The J gene is TRBJ2-1, the V gene TRBV6-1; 9 bases align to TRBD2. This clonotype originated in a man between 45 and 60 years old in good health and CMV-seropositive. CDR3 protein: CASSVIAGVGYNEQFF. DNA of the CDR3: TGTGCCAGCAGTGTCATAGCGGGAGTCGGATACAATGAGCAGTTCTTC.